A single sample gave rise to the 19 T cell receptor beta chains below, sequenced in a study of technical replicates of blood from a few donors. The method was immunoSEQ multiplex PCR; TCRdb's version includes in-frame clones alone and lacks a portion of them. The table lists over 50,000 clones, approximately 87% of them singletons. The sequenced sample consisted of PBMCs. The receptor source for this set is a human donor in good health. Some clones in this sample may be carry-over from other donors' samples.

The chain combines TRBV5-1 with TRBJ2-1, with D maybe TRBD1 (5 bases). V was pared by 4 bases and J by 7 bases, with 15 bases between. CDR3 length: 14 residues. Germline assignment: CDR1 SGHRS and CDR2 YFSETQ. Here the CDR3 reads CASSPEPRGNEQFF. As DNA, the CDR3 is TGCGCCAGCAGCCCAGAGCCTAGGGGAAATGAGCAGTTCTTC.

The rearrangement joins TRBV18 to TRBJ2-3; a weak D match, TRBD2 (6 bases). The CDR3 has 16 amino acids. CDR1 and CDR2 from the germline V gene are KGHSH and LQKENI. Trimming stripped 2 bases from V and 3 bases from J, with 15 bases between. The CDR3 bases are TGTGCCAGCTCACCAGGCGTGCCGGGGAGGACAGATACGCAGTATTTT. Translating gives CASSPGVPGRTDTQYF. Filled out from reference TRBV18 and TRBJ2-3, the complete variable domain reads NAGVMQNPRHLVRRRGQEARLRCSPMKGHSHVYWYRQLPEEGLKFMVYLQKENIIDESGMPKERFSAEFPKEGPSILRIQQVVRGDSAAYFCASSPGVPGRTDTQYFGPGTRLTVL.

The chain links TRBV9 to TRBJ2-7; 7 bases line up with TRBD2. The junction had 4 bases not matched to a gene; V was cut back by 0 bases and J by 4 bases. Per the germline V gene, CDR1 is SGDLS and CDR2 is YYNGEE. The CDR3 runs to 14 residues. CDR3 amino acids: CASSVDPSGYEQYF. The CDR3 bases are TGTGCCAGCAGCGTAGATCCTAGCGGTTACGAGCAGTACTTC.

This clone has more than one count but fewer than ten. The chain has TRBV4-2 and TRBJ2-7; 12 bases align to TRBD1. The CDR3 consists of 20 residues. V was clipped by 0 bases and J by 3 bases; unmatched bases: 15. CDR1 and CDR2 from the germline V gene are LGHNA and YNFKEQ. Here the CDR3 reads CASSQEISLSRDRGLYEQYF. Here the CDR3 DNA reads TGTGCCAGCAGCCAAGAAATCTCTCTCTCTCGGGACAGGGGGCTCTACGAGCAGTACTTC.

This clone was recorded once. This chain connects TRBV7-2 to TRBJ2-7; D is unresolved. This CDR3 spans 15 amino acids. V was shortened by 6 bases and J by 7 bases, with 22 bases between the two germline ends. Germline CDR1 reads SGHTA; CDR2 reads FQGNSA. The CDR3 DNA is TGTGCCAGCAGGAAAGGCGCCTTCGGCTGGGCAGAGCAGTACTTC. Translation gives CASRKGAFGWAEQYF. Drawing the rest from reference TRBV7-2 and TRBJ2-7, the complete variable domain is GAGVSQSPSNKVTEKGKDVELRCDPISGHTALYWYRQSLGQGLEFLIYFQGNSAPDKSGLPSDRFSAERTGGSVSTLTIQRTQQEDSAVYLCASRKGAFGWAEQYFGPGTRLTVT.

J is TRBJ2-5 and V is TRBV5-6, with D possibly being TRBD2 (7 bases). The CDR3 covers 14 residues. Germline CDR1 SGHDT, CDR2 YYEEEE. V lost 6 bases and J 5 bases, leaving 17 bases between the germline ends. CDR3 sequence: CASTARGAAETQYF. The CDR3 coding sequence is TGTGCCAGCACCGCTCGGGGGGCTGCGGAGACCCAGTACTTC. The full variable domain, completed using reference TRBV5-6 and TRBJ2-5, is DAGVTQSPTHLIKTRGQQVTLRCSPKSGHDTVSWYQQALGQGPQFIFQYYEEEERQRGNFPDRFSGHQFPNYSSELNVNALLLGDSALYLCASTARGAAETQYFGPGTRLLVL.

The rearrangement uses TRBV7-9 and TRBJ2-2; D unclear. Germline CDR1 is SEHNR and CDR2 is FQNEAQ (reference sequence). The CDR3 is made up of 16 amino acids. Trimming stripped 6 bases from V and 4 bases from J, with 18 bases between. CDR3 nucleotide sequence: TGTGCCAGCAGGCTTACTTTCGCGGCAAGCACCGGGGAGCTGTTTTTT. Its protein is CASRLTFAASTGELFF.

This clone has a single count. This chain joins TRBV7-9 and TRBJ1-5; D unclear. Per the germline V gene, CDR1 is SEHNR and CDR2 is FQNEAQ (reference sequence). V dropped 6 bases and J dropped 5 bases, with 20 bases sitting between them. This CDR3 comprises 16 residues. The CDR3 loop reads CASSRASGSRDQPQHF. The DNA of the CDR3 is TGTGCCAGCAGTCGAGCGTCCGGAAGTAGAGATCAGCCCCAGCATTTT.

The rearrangement joins TRBV20-1 to TRBJ2-5, with D unclear. CDR3 length equals 11 residues. V shed 6 bases and J shed 0 bases, with 5 bases lying between them. Germline V gives CDR1 DFQATT, CDR2 SNEGSKA (reference sequence). The CDR3 sequence: CSARYQETQYF. The CDR3 region has the DNA TGCAGTGCCAGGTACCAAGAGACCCAGTACTTC.

The chain joins TRBV2 to TRBJ2-7, with TRBD1 matching over 9 bases. The CDR3 spans 15 residues. The germline gives CDR1 SNHLY, CDR2 FYNNEI. The J segment lost 1 base and the V segment lost 7 bases, leaving 8 bases of the junction unmatched. The CDR3 spells CASKWTGDPSYEQYF. The CDR3 bases are TGTGCCAGCAAGTGGACAGGGGATCCTTCCTACGAGCAGTACTTC.

This clone was observed a handful of times. The V and J genes are TRBV6-1 and TRBJ2-2; 8 bases are shared with TRBD2. The CDR3 has 15 amino acids. Germline trimming cut 4 bases from V and 4 bases from J; bases unmatched to any gene: 5. CDR1 is MNHNS and CDR2 is SASEGT in the germline V gene. CDR3: CASSASAGGTGELFF. The CDR3, as DNA: TGTGCCAGCAGTGCGTCGGCGGGAGGCACCGGGGAGCTGTTTTTT.

This clone is a singleton in its sample. This chain links TRBV29-1 with TRBJ1-2, with TRBD1 as a possible D gene (5 bases). Between the trimmed V and J ends, which lost 6 bases and 12 bases, there was a span of 20 bases. This CDR3 region has 12 residues. The germline V gene has CDR1 SQVTM and CDR2 ANQGSEA. The CDR3 coding sequence is TGCAGCGTAGCCACCCCTCCAGGGTCCAACACCTTC. This sequence encodes CSVATPPGSNTF.

This chain uses TRBV27 with TRBJ2-7; possible D gene TRBD1, 5 bases. Germline values: CDR1 MNHEY, CDR2 SMNVEV (reference sequence). Trimming shortened V by 7 bases and J by 3 bases, and 13 bases separated the two germline ends. The CDR3 has 13 residues. The CDR3 nucleotides are TGTGCCAGCATGGCAGGGTGGGGCTACGAGCAGTACTTC. This translates into CASMAGWGYEQYF.

The chain combines TRBV4-3 with TRBJ1-1, with D perhaps TRBD1 (5 bases). Trimming cost V 0 bases and J 3 bases, with 11 bases left between them. This CDR3 has 15 residues. CDR1 LGHNA and CDR2 YSLEER come from the germline V gene. The CDR3 region is CASSQDDRSYTEAFF. CDR3 in DNA: TGCGCCAGCAGCCAAGACGACAGAAGTTACACTGAAGCTTTCTTT.

V usage is TRBV2 and J usage is TRBJ1-5; 7 bases are shared with TRBD1. Unmatched junction bases numbered 25, after V lost 6 bases and J lost 11 bases. Germline-derived CDR1 and CDR2 are SNHLY and FYNNEI. The CDR3 totals 18 residues. The DNA for the CDR3 is TGTGCCAGCAGCGGGCCGGTTTGGGCGGAAGGGGGCGGCTGGGCCCAGCATTTT. Amino acid sequence: CASSGPVWAEGGGWAQHF.

CDR3 in DNA: TGTGCCAGCAGCCGACGCATGGGGCGCGGTACAAACTATGGCTACACCTTC. It specifies CASSRRMGRGTNYGYTF. The chain uses TRBV7-2 and TRBJ1-2; maybe TRBD1 (5 bases). The CDR3 runs 17 residues. Germline values: CDR1 SGHTA, CDR2 FQGNSA. V shed 5 bases and J shed 2 bases, with 21 bases lying between them.

The chain employs TRBV13 and TRBJ1-4, with D perhaps TRBD1 (6 bases). V dropped 4 bases and J dropped 10 bases, with 16 bases sitting between them. The CDR3 has 14 residues. Germline CDR1 reads PRHDT; CDR2 reads FYEKMQ (reference sequence). This CDR3 reads CASSSRTASGKLFF. CDR3 nucleotide sequence: TGTGCCAGCAGCTCCCGGACAGCCTCTGGAAAACTGTTTTTT.

V gene TRBV11-2 combines with J gene TRBJ2-7; possibly TRBD1 for D (6 bases). This CDR3 spans 14 amino acids. CDR1 SGHAT and CDR2 FQNNGV come from the germline V gene. V shed 1 base and J shed 6 bases, with 13 bases lying between them. CDR3: CASSLAGAIGEQYF. CDR3 DNA sequence: TGTGCCAGCAGCTTAGCAGGGGCGATCGGCGAGCAGTACTTC.

This sequence joins TRBV7-9 and TRBJ2-1; maybe TRBD2 (6 bases). CDR1 is SEHNR and CDR2 is FQNEAQ in the germline V gene (reference sequence). CDR3 size: 14 residues. Between the trimmed V and J ends, which lost 2 bases and 5 bases, there was a span of 10 bases. CDR3 bases: TGTGCCAGCAGCTTATTCGGAGGGAACAATGAGCAGTTCTTC. Protein: CASSLFGGNNEQFF. Based on the CDR3 plus reference TRBV7-9 and TRBJ2-1, the full variable domain is DTGVSQNPRHKITKRGQNVTFRCDPISEHNRLYWYRQTLGQGPEFLTYFQNEAQLEKSRLLSDRFSAERPKGSFSTLEIQRTEQGDSAMYLCASSLFGGNNEQFFGPGTRLTVL.